This TCR beta chain was profiled in a study of blood T cell repertoires in COVID-19. Background on the study: The United States, Italy and Spain provided the acute and convalescent COVID-19 samples. Nucleic acid was either cDNA or gDNA, and it came from T cells, B-cell-depleted T cells, or PBMCs.

The V end was cut by 2 bases, the J end by 4 bases, with 12 bases between. The germline gives CDR1 MDHEN, CDR2 SYDVKM. The CDR3 sequence is 14 residues long. Authors' processing steps: Estimated nucleated cell counts came from reference gene primer amplification. Sequenced by immunoSEQ multiplex PCR; TCRdb stores in-frame clones only, minus some. V and J calls and clone size come straight from that table; D and trimming were deduced from the DNA. The sample lists about 15,000 clones, around 87% occurring once. The table lists this clone with a few counts. The clonotype comes from a man aged 60-69 years with acute or convalescent COVID-19. Sequencing was done on a sample of peripheral blood. The chain combines TRBV28 with TRBJ2-7; tentatively, D is TRBD1 (6 bases). CDR3 coding DNA: TGTGCCAGCAGTTTACAGGGGCGAGGGTACGAGCAGTACTTC. Translated: CASSLQGRGYEQYF.